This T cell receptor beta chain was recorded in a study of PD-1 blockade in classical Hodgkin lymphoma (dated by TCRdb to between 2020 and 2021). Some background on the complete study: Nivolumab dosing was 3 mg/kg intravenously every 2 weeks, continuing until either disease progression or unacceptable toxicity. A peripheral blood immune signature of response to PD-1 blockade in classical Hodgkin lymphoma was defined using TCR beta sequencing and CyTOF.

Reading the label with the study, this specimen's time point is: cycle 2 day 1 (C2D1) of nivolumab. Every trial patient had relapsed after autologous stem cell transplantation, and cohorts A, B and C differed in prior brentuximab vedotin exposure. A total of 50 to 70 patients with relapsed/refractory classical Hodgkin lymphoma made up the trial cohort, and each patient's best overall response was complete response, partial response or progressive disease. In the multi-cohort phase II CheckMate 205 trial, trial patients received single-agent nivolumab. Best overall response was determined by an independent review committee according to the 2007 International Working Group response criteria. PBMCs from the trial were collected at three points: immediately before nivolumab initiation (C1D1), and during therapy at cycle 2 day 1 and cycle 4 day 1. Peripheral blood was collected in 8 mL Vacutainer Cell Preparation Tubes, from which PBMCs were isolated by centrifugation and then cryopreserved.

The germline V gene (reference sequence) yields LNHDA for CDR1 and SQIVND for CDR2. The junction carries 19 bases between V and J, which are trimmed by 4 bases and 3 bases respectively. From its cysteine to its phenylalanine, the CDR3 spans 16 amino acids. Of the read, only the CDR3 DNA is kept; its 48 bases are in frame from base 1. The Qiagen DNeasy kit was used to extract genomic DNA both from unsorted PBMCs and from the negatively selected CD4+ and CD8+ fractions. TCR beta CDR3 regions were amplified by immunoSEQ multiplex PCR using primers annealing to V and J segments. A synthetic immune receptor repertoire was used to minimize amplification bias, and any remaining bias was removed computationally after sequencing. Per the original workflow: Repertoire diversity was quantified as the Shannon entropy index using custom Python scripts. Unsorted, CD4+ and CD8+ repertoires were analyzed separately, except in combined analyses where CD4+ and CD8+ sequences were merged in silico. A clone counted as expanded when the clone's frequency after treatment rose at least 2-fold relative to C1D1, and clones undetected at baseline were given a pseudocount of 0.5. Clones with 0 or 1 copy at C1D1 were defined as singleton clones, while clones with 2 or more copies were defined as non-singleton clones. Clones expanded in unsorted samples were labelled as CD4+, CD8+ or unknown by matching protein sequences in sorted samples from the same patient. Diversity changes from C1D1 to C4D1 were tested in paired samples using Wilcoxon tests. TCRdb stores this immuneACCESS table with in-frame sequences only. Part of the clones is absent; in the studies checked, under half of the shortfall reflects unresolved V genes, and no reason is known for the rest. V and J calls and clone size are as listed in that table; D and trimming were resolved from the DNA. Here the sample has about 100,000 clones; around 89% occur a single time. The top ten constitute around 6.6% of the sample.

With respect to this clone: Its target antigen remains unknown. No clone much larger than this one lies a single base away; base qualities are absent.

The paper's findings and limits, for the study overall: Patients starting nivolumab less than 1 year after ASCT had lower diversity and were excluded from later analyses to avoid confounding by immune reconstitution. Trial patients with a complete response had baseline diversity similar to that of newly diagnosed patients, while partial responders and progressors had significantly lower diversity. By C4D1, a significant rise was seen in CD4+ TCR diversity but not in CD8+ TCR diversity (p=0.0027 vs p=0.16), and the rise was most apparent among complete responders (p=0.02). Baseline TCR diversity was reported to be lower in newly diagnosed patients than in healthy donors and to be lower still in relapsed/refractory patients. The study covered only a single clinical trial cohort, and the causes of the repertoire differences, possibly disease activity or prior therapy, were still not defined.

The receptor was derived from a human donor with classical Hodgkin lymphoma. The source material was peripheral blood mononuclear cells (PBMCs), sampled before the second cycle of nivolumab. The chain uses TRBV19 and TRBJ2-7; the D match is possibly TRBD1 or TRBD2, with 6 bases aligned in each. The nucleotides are TGTGCCAGTAGTACGACTATACAGGGAGGTGGCTACGAGCAGTACTTC. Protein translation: CASSTTIQGGGYEQYF.